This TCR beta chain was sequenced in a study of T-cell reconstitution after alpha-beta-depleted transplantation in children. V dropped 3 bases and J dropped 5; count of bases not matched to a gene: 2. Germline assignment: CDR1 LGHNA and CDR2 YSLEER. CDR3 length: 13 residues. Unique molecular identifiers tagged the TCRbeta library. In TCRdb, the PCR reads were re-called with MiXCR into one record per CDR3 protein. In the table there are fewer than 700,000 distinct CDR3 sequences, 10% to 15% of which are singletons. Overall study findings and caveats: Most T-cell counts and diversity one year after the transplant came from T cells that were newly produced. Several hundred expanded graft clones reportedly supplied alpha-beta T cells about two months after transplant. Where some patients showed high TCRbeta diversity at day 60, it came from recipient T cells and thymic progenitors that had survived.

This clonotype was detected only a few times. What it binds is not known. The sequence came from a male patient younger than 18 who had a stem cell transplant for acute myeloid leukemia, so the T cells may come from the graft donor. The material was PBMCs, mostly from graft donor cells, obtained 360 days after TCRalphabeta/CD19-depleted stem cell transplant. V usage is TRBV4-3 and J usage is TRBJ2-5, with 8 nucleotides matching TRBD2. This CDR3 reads CASSHRLAETQYF. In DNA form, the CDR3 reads TGCGCCAGCAGCCACAGACTAGCGGAGACCCAGTACTTC.